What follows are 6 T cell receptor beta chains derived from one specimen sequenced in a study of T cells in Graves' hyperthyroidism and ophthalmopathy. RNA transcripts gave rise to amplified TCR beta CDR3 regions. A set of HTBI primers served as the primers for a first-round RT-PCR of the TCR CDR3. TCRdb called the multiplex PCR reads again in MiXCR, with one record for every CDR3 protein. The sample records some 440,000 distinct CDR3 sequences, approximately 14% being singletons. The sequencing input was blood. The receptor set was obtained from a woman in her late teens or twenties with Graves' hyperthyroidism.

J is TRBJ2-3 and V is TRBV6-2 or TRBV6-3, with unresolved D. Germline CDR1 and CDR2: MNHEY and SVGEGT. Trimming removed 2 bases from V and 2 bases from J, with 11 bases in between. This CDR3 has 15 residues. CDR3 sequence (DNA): TGTGCCAGCAGTTACCTCGCGATTGCCACAGATACGCAGTATTTT. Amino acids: CASSYLAIATDTQYF.

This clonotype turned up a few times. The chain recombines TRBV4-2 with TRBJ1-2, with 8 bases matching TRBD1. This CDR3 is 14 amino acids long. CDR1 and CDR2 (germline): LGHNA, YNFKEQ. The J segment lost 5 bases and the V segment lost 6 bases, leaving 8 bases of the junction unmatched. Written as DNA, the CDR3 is TGTGCCAGCAGATGGACAGGGAACTTTTATGGCTACACCTTC. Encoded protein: CASRWTGNFYGYTF.

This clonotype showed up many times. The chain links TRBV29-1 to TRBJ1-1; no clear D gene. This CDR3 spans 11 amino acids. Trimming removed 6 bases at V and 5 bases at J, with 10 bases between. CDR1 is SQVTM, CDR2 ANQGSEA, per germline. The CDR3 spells CSVDGGTEAFF. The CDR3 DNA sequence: TGCAGCGTCGACGGAGGAACTGAAGCTTTCTTT.

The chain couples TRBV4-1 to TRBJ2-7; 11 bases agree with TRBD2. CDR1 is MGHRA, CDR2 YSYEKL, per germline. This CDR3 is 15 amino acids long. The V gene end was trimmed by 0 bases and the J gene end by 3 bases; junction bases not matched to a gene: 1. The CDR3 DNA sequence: TGCGCCAGCAGCCAAGACCTAGCGGGAGGCTACGAGCAGTACTTC. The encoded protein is CASSQDLAGGYEQYF.

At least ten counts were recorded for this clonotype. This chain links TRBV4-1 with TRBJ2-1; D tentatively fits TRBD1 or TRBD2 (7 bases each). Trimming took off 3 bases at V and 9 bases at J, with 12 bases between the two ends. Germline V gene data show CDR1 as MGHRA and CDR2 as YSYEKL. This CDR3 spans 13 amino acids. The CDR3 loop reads CASSHPGGGEQFF. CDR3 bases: TGCGCCAGCAGCCATCCAGGGGGGGGTGAGCAGTTCTTC.

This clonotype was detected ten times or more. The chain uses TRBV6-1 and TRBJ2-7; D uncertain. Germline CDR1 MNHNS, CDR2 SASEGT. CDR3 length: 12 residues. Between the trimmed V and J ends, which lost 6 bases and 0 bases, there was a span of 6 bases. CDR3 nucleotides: TGTGCCAGCAGCATGAGCTCCTACGAGCAGTACTTC. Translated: CASSMSSYEQYF.